This TCR beta chain derives from a study of cytomegalovirus exposure and HLA in healthy donors. On the study more broadly: The 100 to 150 validation repertoires used the same platform as the roughly 670 first-cohort repertoires, a later analysis reported.

These donors were members of the approximately 120-subject validation cohort, a group separate from the roughly 670-subject first cohort. A single count supports this clone. Antigen unknown. The CDR3 extends over 21 amino acids. From germline, CDR1 is MDHEN and CDR2 SYDVKM. V shed 1 base, J shed 0 bases, and the junction held 16 bases outside the gene matches. Study-level points and caveats: Cytomegalovirus-associated TCR beta chains were listed, numbering some 180. While the bulk of TCR sequences proved rare, some public TCRs turned up in many donors.

Only in-frame clones appear in the TCRdb table, and some are missing; sequencing was by immunoSEQ multiplex PCR. The sample comprises some 66,000 clones, approximately 97% of which are singletons, and under 2% rests with the top ten. V gene TRBV28 combines with J gene TRBJ2-1, with 9 bases matching TRBD1. The origin of this receptor is a woman aged 18-35 years in good health and CMV-seropositive. Sequences were obtained from PBMCs. CDR3 DNA: TGTGCCAGCAGTTTATTTCTTTTCCCAGTGGGGACAGGGAGCTCCTACAATGAGCAGTTCTTC. Translated, it gives CASSLFLFPVGTGSSYNEQFF.